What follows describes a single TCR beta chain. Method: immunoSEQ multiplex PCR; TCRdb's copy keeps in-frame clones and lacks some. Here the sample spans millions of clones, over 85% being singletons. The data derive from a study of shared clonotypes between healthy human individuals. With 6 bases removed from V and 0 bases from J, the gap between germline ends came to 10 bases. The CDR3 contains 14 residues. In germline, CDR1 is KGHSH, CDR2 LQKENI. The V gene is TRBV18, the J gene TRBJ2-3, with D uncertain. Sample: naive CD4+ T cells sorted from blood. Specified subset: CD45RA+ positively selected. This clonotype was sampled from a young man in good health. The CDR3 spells CASSADGSTDTQYF. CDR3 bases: TGTGCCAGCTCGGCGGACGGTAGCACAGATACGCAGTATTTT.